This entry features one TCR beta chain sequence. Its antigen is unknown. Primers for the PCR totalled 60 Vbeta and 13 Jbeta. Per the original data handling: Counted up in a later analysis, unique TCR beta chains came to 60 million to 95 million, with around 9.9 million shared. Sequencing used immunoSEQ multiplex PCR; TCRdb keeps in-frame clones, though not all of them. V and J calls and clone size are as listed in that table; D and trimming were resolved from the DNA. Among 95,000 to 150,000 clones, more than 65% were seen once, and the ten largest hold about 1.8%. The data were obtained in a study of cytomegalovirus exposure and HLA in healthy donors. Broader study findings: Researchers had no immune exposure information except CMV serostatus available. When a later analysis was performed, an Asian-associated ancestry cluster reportedly had fewer N-insertions than the approximately 680-donor mean.

The receptor was derived from a young man in good health and CMV-seronegative. The sequenced sample was PBMCs.

CDR3 DNA: TGTGCCAGTAGAAGGGGGCAGGGGAACACTGAAGCTTTCTTT. Residues: CASRRGQGNTEAFF. This chain uses TRBV19 with TRBJ1-1; TRBD1 aligns across 7 bases. CDR1 is LNHDA and CDR2 is SQIVND in the germline V gene (reference sequence). The ends lost 6 bases at V and 1 base at J; junction bases unmatched: 5. The length of the CDR3 is 14 residues.